A single sample gave rise to the 10 T cell receptor beta chains below, sequenced in a study of Graves' ophthalmopathy and Graves' hyperthyroidism (dated by TCRdb to 2016 to 2018). Sequencing relied on an Illumina HiSeq 2000. For repertoire sequencing, the TCR beta CDR3 regions were amplified from RNA transcripts. HTBI primers and the Qiagen OneStep RT-PCR kit were used in a first-round RT-PCR, which was followed by a second-round multiplex PCR, size selection and purification. TCRdb trimmed the raw reads at Q25, called clones with MiXCR and kept productive beta chains. Each CDR3 protein appears once, grouped with its most common genes and DNA. The sample includes approximately 380,000 distinct CDR3 sequences, with approximately 21% observed a single time. The ten biggest clones cover around 3.2% of the sample. Sequenced: peripheral blood. Source of these receptors: a woman aged 18 to 35 with stable Graves' hyperthyroidism. Donor details come from another sample of the same person, matched by shared clones.

This clonotype was observed once. The chain couples TRBV19 to TRBJ1-1; D gene ambiguous. CDR1 is LNHDA and CDR2 is SQIVND in the germline V gene (reference sequence). Deletions cut 1 base from V and 8 bases from J, with 8 bases between. This CDR3 comprises 12 residues. Here the CDR3 reads CASSIGQKEAFF. The CDR3 coding sequence is TGTGCCAGTAGTATAGGGCAGAAGGAAGCTTTCTTT.

This CDR3 is CSAIPGQINQPQHF. CDR3 sequence (DNA): TGCAGTGCTATTCCGGGACAGATCAATCAGCCCCAGCATTTT. V gene TRBV20-1 combines with J gene TRBJ1-5; 7 bases line up with TRBD1. The CDR3 is made up of 14 amino acids. Per the germline V gene, CDR1 is DFQATT and CDR2 is SNEGSKA (reference sequence). The V segment lost 4 bases and the J segment 3 bases; nucleotides outside the gene matches: 6.

The table lists this clonotype with many counts. V gene TRBV5-1 combines with J gene TRBJ2-7; D is unclear. The germline CDR1 and CDR2 sequences are SGHRS and YFSETQ. The CDR3 consists of 16 residues. The ends were cut back, 0 bases at V and 0 bases at J, with 13 bases in the middle. CDR3 loop: CASSLGLGNTSYEQYF. The CDR3 DNA is TGCGCCAGCAGCTTGGGATTGGGGAATACCTCCTACGAGCAGTACTTC.

This clonotype has just one count. The genes are TRBV30 and TRBJ2-1, with 11 positions matching TRBD1. The J segment lost 3 bases and the V segment lost 4 bases, leaving 5 bases of the junction unmatched. CDR1 GTSNPN and CDR2 SVGIG come from the germline V gene (reference sequence). This CDR3 is 15 amino acids long. The CDR3 bases are TGTGCCTGGACCCCCGGGACAGGGGGCTACAATGAGCAGTTCTTC. It encodes CAWTPGTGGYNEQFF.

In this sample, this clonotype turned up many times. A single base separates this from a much larger clone, so it may be a read error. V gene TRBV7-9 combines with J gene TRBJ1-1, with no clear D. The germline V gene has CDR1 SEHNR and CDR2 FQNEAQ (reference sequence). The CDR3 runs 13 residues. V lost 1 base to trimming and J lost 1 base, with 4 bases between them. The CDR3: CASSLDTNTEAFF. In nucleotides, the CDR3 is TGTGCCAGCAGCTTAGATACGAACACTGAAGCTTTCTTT.

V is TRBV12-3 or TRBV12-4 and J is TRBJ1-1; D not resolved. V lost 3 bases and J lost 0, with 8 bases in between. CDR3 size: 14 residues. In DNA form, the CDR3 reads TGTGCCAGCAGTTTGGCGGTCTTGAACACTGAAGCTTTCTTT. Translated, it gives CASSLAVLNTEAFF.

This clonotype was detected ten times or more. The chain employs TRBV29-1 and TRBJ2-5, with 7 positions matching TRBD1. Germline CDR1 SQVTM, CDR2 ANQGSEA. V dropped 4 bases and J dropped 1; count of bases not matched to a gene: 3. The CDR3 loop spans 13 amino acids. The CDR3 reads CSVGDRFQETQYF. As DNA, the CDR3 is TGCAGCGTTGGGGACAGATTCCAAGAGACCCAGTACTTC.

The chain joins TRBV27 to TRBJ2-4, with TRBD2 identical over 16 bases. The DNA end is more similar to TRBJ2-5, so the J call may be wrong. The CDR3 has 19 residues. Germline loops: CDR1 MNHEY, CDR2 SMNVEV (reference sequence). Here the CDR3 reads CASRTYSSGTSGRGETQYF. The CDR3 bases are TGTGCCAGCAGAACCTACTCCTCCGGGACTAGCGGGAGGGGTGAGACCCAGTACTTC.

This clonotype has a count of ten or more. This chain uses TRBV5-6 with TRBJ1-6, with D maybe TRBD1 (5 bases). The CDR3 spans 15 residues. From germline, CDR1 is SGHDT and CDR2 YYEEEE. V dropped 4 bases and J dropped 9 bases, with 17 bases sitting between them. The CDR3 spells CASSPAQGGTSPLHF. In DNA, the CDR3 is TGTGCCAGCAGCCCGGCCCAGGGTGGGACTTCACCCCTCCACTTT.

This clonotype showed up many times. This chain uses TRBV12-3 or TRBV12-4 with TRBJ2-7; tentatively, D is TRBD2 (6 bases). This CDR3 has 14 amino acids. V gave up 3 bases and J gave up 1 base, with 10 bases separating them. The CDR3 protein is CASSFRLASYEQYF. As DNA, the CDR3 is TGTGCCAGCAGTTTTCGTCTAGCGTCCTACGAGCAGTACTTC.